One T cell receptor beta chain is described in this entry. CDR1 and CDR2 (germline): MNHEY, SVGAGI. The V and J ends lost 8 bases and 9 bases respectively, with 20 bases between them. The CDR3 is made up of 14 amino acids. The researchers produced TCR beta cDNA from roughly 500 ng total RNA with a constant-region primer. Three nested multiplex PCR rounds, a slightly modified ARM-PCR method, built the TCR beta libraries. In the first two PCR rounds, TRBV1-TRBV30 forward primers were paired with a C-beta reverse primer, and each round lasted roughly 10 cycles. TCRdb processed the multiplex PCR reads anew with MiXCR; each CDR3 protein has one entry. The sample holds a few hundred thousand distinct CDR3 sequences, 50% to 60% seen once. This specimen belongs to a study of tumor-infiltrating lymphocytes in primary liver carcinoma. Unsorted whole blood served as the source of blood RNA, and germline DNA was extracted as well. Among the patients, all had chronic HBV infection and none had been treated.

This clonotype originated in a woman aged 30 to 39 with primary liver carcinoma and hepatitis B virus infection. Material: peripheral blood. The V and J genes are TRBV6-5 and TRBJ2-4; unclear D gene. The CDR3 loop is CASCPPMFRGIQYF. In DNA, the CDR3 is TGTGCCAGCTGCCCACCGATGTTCAGAGGCATTCAGTACTTC.